Presented here are 20 T cell receptor beta chains from one specimen sequenced in a study of cytomegalovirus exposure and HLA in healthy donors. The primer mix had 60 Vbeta and 13 Jbeta primers. Using immunoSEQ multiplex PCR, the repertoire was profiled, and TCRdb retains in-frame clones only, with some absent. The repertoire holds about 190,000 clones, about 88% seen once, with approximately 1.5% in the top ten. Sequencing input: PBMCs. The receptors were sampled from a woman aged 18-29 years in good health and CMV-seronegative.

The gene calls are TRBV21-1 and TRBJ1-4; the table gives TRBD1 as D, unverified against the DNA. TRBV21-1 constitutes a pseudogene. The length of the CDR3 is 17 residues. The CDR3 nucleotides read TGTGCCAGCAGTCAACACAGGCCGGCGGCAACTAATGAAAAACTGTTTTTT. Protein product: CASSQHRPAATNEKLFF.

This sequence joins TRBV11-2 and TRBJ1-2; 8 bases agree with TRBD1. Unmatched junction bases numbered 9, after V lost 5 bases and J lost 7 bases. This CDR3 spans 14 amino acids. Looked up from germline, CDR1 is SGHAT and CDR2 is FQNNGV. In nucleotides, the CDR3 is TGTGCCAGCAGCGCCGGACAGGGCCGAGGTGGCTACACCTTC. Translated, it gives CASSAGQGRGGYTF.

The J gene is TRBJ2-1, the V gene TRBV18, with 10 bases matching TRBD1. The germline CDR1 and CDR2 sequences are KGHSH and LQKENI. V trimming: 4 bases; J trimming: 5 bases; junction bases outside the gene matches: 8. This CDR3 spans 16 amino acids. As DNA, the CDR3 is TGTGCCAGCTCACGCCCGGGACAGGGGACTAACAATGAGCAGTTCTTC. Translated: CASSRPGQGTNNEQFF.

This rearrangement joins TRBV7-8 to TRBJ2-5; 15 nucleotides match TRBD2. The J segment lost 5 bases and the V segment lost 3 bases, leaving 7 bases of the junction unmatched. The CDR3 spans 17 residues. Germline CDR1 SGHVS, CDR2 FQNEAQ. The CDR3 is CASSLGLAGGVGETQYF. In DNA, the CDR3 is TGTGCCAGCAGCTTGGGACTAGCGGGAGGAGTCGGGGAGACCCAGTACTTC.

The chain has TRBV6-5 and TRBJ2-3, with 7 bases fitting TRBD2. Germline-derived CDR1 and CDR2 are MNHEY and SVGAGI. V shed 8 bases, J shed 6 bases, and the junction held 14 bases outside the gene matches. The CDR3 totals 15 residues. The CDR3 is CASRDYRRGGDTQYF. As DNA, the CDR3 is TGTGCCAGCCGGGACTACCGCCGGGGTGGGGATACGCAGTATTTT.

The chain recombines TRBV2 with TRBJ1-5; TRBD1 might be the D (5 bases). V was pared by 6 bases and J by 1 base, with 16 bases between. Germline loops: CDR1 SNHLY, CDR2 FYNNEI. The CDR3 is made up of 16 amino acids. CDR3 sequence (DNA): TGTGCCAGCAGGGGGGAGGTCACGGGCAGCAATCAGCCCCAGCATTTT. Protein: CASRGEVTGSNQPQHF.

The gene calls are TRBV9 and TRBJ2-1, with 12 nucleotides matching TRBD2. The V gene's germline CDR1 is SGDLS and CDR2 YYNGEE. Trimming cost V 0 bases and J 0 bases; bases outside gene matches: 4. This CDR3 has 18 amino acids. The DNA of the CDR3 is TGTGCCAGCAGCGTAGGGCTAGCGGGAGGGTCCTCCTACAATGAGCAGTTCTTC. This codes for CASSVGLAGGSSYNEQFF. Full variable domain (rest looked up from reference TRBV9 and TRBJ2-1): DSGVTQTPKHLITATGQRVTLRCSPRSGDLSVYWYQQSLDQGLQFLIQYYNGEERAKGNILERFSAQQFPDLHSELNLSSLELGDSALYFCASSVGLAGGSSYNEQFFGPGTRLTVL.

With regard to this clone: The junction and the germline gene differ at one end; a read error may be behind it. The chain combines TRBV5-1 with TRBJ1-1; no firm D call. Germline loops: CDR1 SGHRS, CDR2 YFSETQ. There are 15 residues in the CDR3. The CDR3 here is CASRLAPGVNTEAFF. In DNA, the CDR3 is TGCGCCAGCAGATTGGCCCCAGGTGTGAACACTGAAGCTTTCTTT.

V usage is TRBV20-1 and J usage is TRBJ2-7, with D perhaps TRBD2 (6 bases). V lost 6 bases, J lost 5 bases, and 11 bases lay in between. Germline loops: CDR1 DFQATT, CDR2 SNEGSKA (reference sequence). The CDR3 has 11 residues. The CDR3 coding sequence is TGCAGTGCGCGGGATACCCACGAGCAGTACTTC. Its protein is CSARDTHEQYF.

V is TRBV2 and J is TRBJ1-4, with D tentatively TRBD1 (5 bases). The CDR3 spans 14 residues. Trimming left V 7 bases short and J 4 bases short, with 13 bases between. CDR1 and CDR2 (germline): SNHLY, FYNNEI. CDR3 bases: TGTGCCAGCACCGAATGGGGCCGTAATGAAAAACTGTTTTTT. Translated: CASTEWGRNEKLFF.

This chain joins TRBV19 and TRBJ1-4, with 7 positions matching TRBD1. Trimming removed 6 bases from V and 7 bases from J; junction bases left unmatched: 11. This CDR3 has 15 residues. The V gene's germline CDR1 is LNHDA and CDR2 SQIVND (reference sequence). In DNA, the CDR3 is TGTGCCAGTAGGCCCCAAGGGCCAGGGGGTGAAAAACTGTTTTTT. It encodes CASRPQGPGGEKLFF.

Concerning this clone itself: Its ends do not fully match the called genes, so a read error is possible. The rearrangement links TRBV7-7 to TRBJ2-1; 9 positions agree with TRBD1. The CDR3 covers 14 residues. The V gene's germline CDR1 is SSHAT and CDR2 FNYEAQ (reference sequence). CDR3 sequence: CASSLAQMGTGKFF. For the CDR3, the DNA is TGTGCTAGCAGCTTAGCACAGATGGGGACAGGGAAGTTCTTC.

The chain joins TRBV5-4 to TRBJ1-5; no reliable D call. Germline assignment: CDR1 SGHNT and CDR2 YYREEE (reference sequence). With 3 bases removed from V and 3 bases from J, the gap between germline ends came to 10 bases. CDR3 length: 14 amino acids. The CDR3 protein is CASSSGGNNQPQHF. The CDR3 DNA follows: TGTGCCAGCAGCTCAGGAGGAAACAATCAGCCCCAGCATTTT.

V is TRBV14 and J is TRBJ2-1; 11 nucleotides line up with TRBD1. Unmatched junction bases numbered 3, after V lost 4 bases and J lost 4 bases. The CDR3 runs to 15 residues. Germline V gene data show CDR1 as SGHDN and CDR2 as FVKESK. The CDR3 sequence is CASSLGQGAYNEQFF. DNA of the CDR3: TGTGCCAGCAGCCTCGGACAGGGGGCTTACAATGAGCAGTTCTTC. The variable domain in full, with the rest retrieved from reference TRBV14 and TRBJ2-1, is EAGVTQFPSHSVIEKGQTVTLRCDPISGHDNLYWYRRVMGKEIKFLLHFVKESKQDESGMPNNRFLAERTGGTYSTLKVQPAELEDSGVYFCASSLGQGAYNEQFFGPGTRLTVL.

This clone has more than one count but fewer than ten. The chain joins TRBV6-5 to TRBJ2-7; D is possibly TRBD2 (5 bases). CDR1 and CDR2 from the germline V gene are MNHEY and SVGAGI. Trimming left V 6 bases short and J 1 base short, with 10 bases between. The CDR3 totals 13 residues. The CDR3 bases are TGTGCCAGCAGGGAGGCCTTTTCCTACGAGCAGTACTTC. It specifies CASREAFSYEQYF.

This clone occurred once. The CDR3 sequence is CASSVNSGGSHEQFF. CDR3 in DNA: TGTGCCAGCAGCGTAAATTCAGGGGGAAGCCATGAGCAGTTCTTC. V and J are TRBV9 and TRBJ2-1; 7 nucleotides agree with TRBD1. Germline V gives CDR1 SGDLS, CDR2 YYNGEE. Trimming cost V 1 base and J 8 bases; bases outside gene matches: 9. This CDR3 contains 15 residues.

The chain couples TRBV7-9 to TRBJ2-5, with D tentatively TRBD2 (5 bases). The CDR3 runs 15 residues. Per the germline V gene, CDR1 is SEHNR and CDR2 is FQNEAQ (reference sequence). Trimming removed 2 bases at V and 2 bases at J, with 12 bases between. CDR3 DNA: TGTGCCAGCAGCTTAAGGTTTGGGAGACAAGAGACCCAGTACTTC. Its protein is CASSLRFGRQETQYF.

The chain joins TRBV6-6 to TRBJ1-5; TRBD1 matches at 9 bases. With 6 bases clipped from V and 6 bases from J, the junction kept 9 bases outside the gene matches. The CDR3 runs to 15 residues. The germline CDR1 and CDR2 sequences are MNHNY and SVGAGI (reference sequence). CDR3 in DNA: TGTGCCAGCAGCACCGGGACAGGGTTGTCTCAGCCCCAGCATTTT. Protein: CASSTGTGLSQPQHF.

The chain recombines TRBV27 with TRBJ2-1; the match to TRBD2 covers 7 bases. The V segment lost 6 bases and the J segment 4 bases; nucleotides outside the gene matches: 9. Per the germline V gene, CDR1 is MNHEY and CDR2 is SMNVEV (reference sequence). The CDR3 totals 15 residues. The DNA for the CDR3 is TGTGCCAGCAGCCCTACTTGGCGGGAGTACAATGAGCAGTTCTTC. Its protein is CASSPTWREYNEQFF.

V gene TRBV30 combines with J gene TRBJ1-1, with D perhaps TRBD1 (6 bases). There are 12 residues in the CDR3. Per germline, CDR1 GTSNPN and CDR2 SVGIG (reference sequence). The V end was cut by 8 bases, the J end by 2 bases, with 12 bases between. The CDR3 DNA reads TGTGCCAGTCACAGGGAAAACACTGAAGCTTTCTTT. Encoded protein: CASHRENTEAFF.